This T cell receptor beta chain was documented in a study of cytomegalovirus exposure and HLA in healthy donors. Across the study: The 550 to 800 first-cohort repertoires and the 130 or so validation repertoires shared the same platform, a later analysis reported. Study observations and caveats: The study listed under 200 cytomegalovirus-associated TCR beta chains. Reports credit the classifier with highly specific, highly sensitive diagnosis of cytomegalovirus status.

For this clone: Its specificity is unknown.

The donors were part of the validation cohort of over a hundred subjects. That cohort was separate from the first cohort, which comprised fewer than 800 subjects. Assay used: immunoSEQ multiplex PCR; TCRdb lists only in-frame clones, some missing. The sample has roughly 270,000 clones; roughly 90% are singletons. Per the germline V gene, CDR1 is MNHEY and CDR2 is SVGAGI. J gave up 0 bases and V 6 bases, and 5 bases lay outside the gene matches. The CDR3 totals 15 residues. The receptor was derived from a woman between 18 and 29 years old in good health and CMV-seronegative. V is TRBV6-5 and J is TRBJ2-1; 7 bases map to TRBD1. Sequenced sample: PBMCs. In nucleotides, the CDR3 is TGTGCCAGCAGGGAAACAGGGGTCTCCTACAATGAGCAGTTCTTC. Amino acid sequence: CASRETGVSYNEQFF.